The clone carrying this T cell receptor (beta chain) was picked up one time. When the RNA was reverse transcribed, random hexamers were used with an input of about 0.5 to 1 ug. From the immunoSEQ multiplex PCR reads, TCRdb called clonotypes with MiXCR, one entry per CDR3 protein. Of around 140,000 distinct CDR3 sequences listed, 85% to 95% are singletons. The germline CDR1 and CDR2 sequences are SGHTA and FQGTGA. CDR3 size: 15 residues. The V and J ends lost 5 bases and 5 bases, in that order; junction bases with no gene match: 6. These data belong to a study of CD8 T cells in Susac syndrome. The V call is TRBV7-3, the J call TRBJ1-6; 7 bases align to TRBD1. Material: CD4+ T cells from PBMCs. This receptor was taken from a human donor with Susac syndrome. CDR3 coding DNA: TGTGCCAGCAGCCTCGGGACAGATCATAATTCACCCCTCCACTTT. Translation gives CASSLGTDHNSPLHF.